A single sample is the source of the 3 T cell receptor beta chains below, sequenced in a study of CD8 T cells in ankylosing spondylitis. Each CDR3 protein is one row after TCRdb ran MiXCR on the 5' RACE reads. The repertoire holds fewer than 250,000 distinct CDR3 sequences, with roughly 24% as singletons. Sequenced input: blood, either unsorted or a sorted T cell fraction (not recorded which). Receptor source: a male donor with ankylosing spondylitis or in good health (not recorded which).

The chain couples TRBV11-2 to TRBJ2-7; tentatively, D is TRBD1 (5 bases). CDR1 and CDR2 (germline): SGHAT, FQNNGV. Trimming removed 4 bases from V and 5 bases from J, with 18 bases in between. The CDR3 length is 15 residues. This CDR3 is CASSSLAQGYHEQYF. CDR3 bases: TGTGCCAGCAGCTCACTTGCTCAGGGTTACCACGAGCAGTACTTC.

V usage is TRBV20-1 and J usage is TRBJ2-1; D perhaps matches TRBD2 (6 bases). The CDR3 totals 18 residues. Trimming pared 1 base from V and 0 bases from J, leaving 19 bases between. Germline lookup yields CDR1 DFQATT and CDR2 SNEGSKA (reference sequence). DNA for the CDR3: TGCAGTGCTAGAGCCCTCGGGAGCGGGCTAAGCTCCTACAATGAGCAGTTCTTC. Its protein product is CSARALGSGLSSYNEQFF.

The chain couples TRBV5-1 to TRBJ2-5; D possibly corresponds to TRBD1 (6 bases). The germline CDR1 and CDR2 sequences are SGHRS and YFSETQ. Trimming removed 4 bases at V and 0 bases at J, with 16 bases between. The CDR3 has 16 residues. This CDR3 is CASSDQTGEYQETQYF. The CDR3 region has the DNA TGCGCCAGCAGCGACCAGACAGGAGAATACCAAGAGACCCAGTACTTC. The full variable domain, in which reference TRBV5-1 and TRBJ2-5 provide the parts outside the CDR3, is KAGVTQTPRYLIKTRGQQVTLSCSPISGHRSVSWYQQTPGQGLQFLFEYFSETQRNKGNFPGRFSGRQFSNSRSEMNVSTLELGDSALYLCASSDQTGEYQETQYFGPGTRLLVL.